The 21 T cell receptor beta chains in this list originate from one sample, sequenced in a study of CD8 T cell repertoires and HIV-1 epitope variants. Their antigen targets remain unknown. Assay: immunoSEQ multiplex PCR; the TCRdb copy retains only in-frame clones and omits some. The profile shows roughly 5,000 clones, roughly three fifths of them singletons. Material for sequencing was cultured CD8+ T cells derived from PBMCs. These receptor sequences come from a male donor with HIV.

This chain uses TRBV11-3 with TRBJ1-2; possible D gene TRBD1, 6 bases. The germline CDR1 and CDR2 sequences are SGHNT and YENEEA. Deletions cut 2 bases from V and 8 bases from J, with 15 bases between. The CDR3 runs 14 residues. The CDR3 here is CASSLQVPGEGYTF. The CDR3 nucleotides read TGTGCCAGCAGCTTACAGGTGCCAGGGGAAGGCTACACCTTC.

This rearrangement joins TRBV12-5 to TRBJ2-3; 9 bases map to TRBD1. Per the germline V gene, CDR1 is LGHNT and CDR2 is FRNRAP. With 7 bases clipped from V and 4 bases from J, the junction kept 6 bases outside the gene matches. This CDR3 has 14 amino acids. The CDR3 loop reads CASARTGASDTQYF. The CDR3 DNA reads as TGTGCTAGTGCCCGGACAGGGGCGTCAGATACGCAGTATTTT.

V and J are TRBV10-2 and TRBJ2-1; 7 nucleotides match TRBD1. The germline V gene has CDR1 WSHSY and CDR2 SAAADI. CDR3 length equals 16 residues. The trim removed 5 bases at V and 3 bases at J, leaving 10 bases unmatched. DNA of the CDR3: TGCGCCAGCAGTTTCACAGGGGAGAACTACTACAATGAGCAGTTCTTC. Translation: CASSFTGENYYNEQFF.

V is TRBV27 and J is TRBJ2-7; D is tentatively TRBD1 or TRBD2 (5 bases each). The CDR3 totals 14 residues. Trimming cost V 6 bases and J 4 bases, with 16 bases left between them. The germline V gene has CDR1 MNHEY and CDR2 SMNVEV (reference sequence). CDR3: CASSPRGARYEQYF. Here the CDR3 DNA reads TGTGCCAGCAGCCCCCGAGGGGCCCGATACGAGCAGTACTTC.

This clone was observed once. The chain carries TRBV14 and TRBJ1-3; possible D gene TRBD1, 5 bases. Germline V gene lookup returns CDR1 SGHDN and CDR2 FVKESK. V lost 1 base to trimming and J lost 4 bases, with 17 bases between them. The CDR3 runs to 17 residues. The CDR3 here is CASSQVPPGRGGNTIYF. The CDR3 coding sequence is TGTGCCAGCAGCCAAGTCCCGCCCGGGAGGGGAGGAAACACCATATATTTT.

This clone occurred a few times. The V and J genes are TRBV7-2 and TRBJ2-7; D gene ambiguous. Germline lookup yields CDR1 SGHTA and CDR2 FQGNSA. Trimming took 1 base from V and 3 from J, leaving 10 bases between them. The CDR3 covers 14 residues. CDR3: CASSLEDGNYEQYF. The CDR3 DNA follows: TGTGCCAGCAGCTTAGAAGACGGAAACTACGAGCAGTACTTC.

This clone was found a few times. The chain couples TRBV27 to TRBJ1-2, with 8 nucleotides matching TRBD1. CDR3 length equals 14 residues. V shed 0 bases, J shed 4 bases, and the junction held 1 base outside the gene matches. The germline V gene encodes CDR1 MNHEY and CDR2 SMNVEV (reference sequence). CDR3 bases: TGTGCCAGCAGTTTATCGGGGACAGGCTATGGCTACACCTTC. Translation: CASSLSGTGYGYTF.

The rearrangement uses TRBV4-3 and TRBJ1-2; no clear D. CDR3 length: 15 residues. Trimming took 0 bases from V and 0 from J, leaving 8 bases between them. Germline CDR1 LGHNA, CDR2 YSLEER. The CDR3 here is CASSQELGSNYGYTF. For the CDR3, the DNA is TGCGCCAGCAGCCAAGAGCTCGGATCTAACTATGGCTACACCTTC.

CDR3 loop: CASSGGLNYNEQFF. In DNA form, the CDR3 reads TGTGCCAGCAGCGGGGGACTTAATTACAATGAGCAGTTCTTC. The genes are TRBV11-2 and TRBJ2-1; D might be TRBD2 (6 bases). CDR1 is SGHAT, CDR2 FQNNGV, per germline. The CDR3 has 14 amino acids. The V and J ends lost 5 bases and 4 bases respectively, with 12 bases between them.

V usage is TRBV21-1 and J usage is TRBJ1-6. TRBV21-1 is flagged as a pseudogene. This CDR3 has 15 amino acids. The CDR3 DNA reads TGTGCCAGCAGCAAAGGAGGGCCCTATAATTCACCCCTCCACTTT. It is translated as CASSKGGPYNSPLHF.

CDR3 coding DNA: TGCGCCAGCAGCTTAGGCGGGGGGGGCTACGAGCAGTACTTC. Residues: CASSLGGGGYEQYF. The V gene is TRBV5-1, the J gene TRBJ2-7; 9 positions match TRBD2. The CDR3 contains 14 residues. Germline V CDR1 and CDR2: SGHRS, YFSETQ. Trimming removed 2 bases from V and 3 bases from J; junction bases left unmatched: 3.

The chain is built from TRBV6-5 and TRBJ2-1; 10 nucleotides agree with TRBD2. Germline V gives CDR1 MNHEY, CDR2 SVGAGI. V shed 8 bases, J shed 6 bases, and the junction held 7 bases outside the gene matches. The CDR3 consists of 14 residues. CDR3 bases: TGTGCCAGCGCCTGGCTAGCGGGGGTCAATGAGCAGTTCTTC. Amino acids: CASAWLAGVNEQFF.

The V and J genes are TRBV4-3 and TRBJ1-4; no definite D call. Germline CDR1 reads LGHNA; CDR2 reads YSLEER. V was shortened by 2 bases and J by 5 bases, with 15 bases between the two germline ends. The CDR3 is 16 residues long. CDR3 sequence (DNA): TGCGCCAGCAGCCAAACGGAAAGTCAGAGAAATGAAAAACTGTTTTTT. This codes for CASSQTESQRNEKLFF.

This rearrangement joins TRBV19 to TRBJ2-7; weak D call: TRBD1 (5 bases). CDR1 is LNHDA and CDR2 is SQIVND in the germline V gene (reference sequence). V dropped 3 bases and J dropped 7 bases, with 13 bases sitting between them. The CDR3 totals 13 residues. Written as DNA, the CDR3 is TGTGCCAGTAGTATGGGGCAGTTGGCTGAGCAGTACTTC. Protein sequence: CASSMGQLAEQYF.

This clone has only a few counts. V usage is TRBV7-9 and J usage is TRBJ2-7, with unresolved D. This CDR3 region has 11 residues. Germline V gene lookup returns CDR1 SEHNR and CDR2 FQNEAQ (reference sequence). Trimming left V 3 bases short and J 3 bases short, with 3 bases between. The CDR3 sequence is CASSFNYEQYF. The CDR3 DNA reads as TGTGCCAGCAGCTTCAACTACGAGCAGTACTTC. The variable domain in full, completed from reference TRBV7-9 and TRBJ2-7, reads DTGVSQNPRHKITKRGQNVTFRCDPISEHNRLYWYRQTLGQGPEFLTYFQNEAQLEKSRLLSDRFSAERPKGSFSTLEIQRTEQGDSAMYLCASSFNYEQYFGPGTRLTVT.

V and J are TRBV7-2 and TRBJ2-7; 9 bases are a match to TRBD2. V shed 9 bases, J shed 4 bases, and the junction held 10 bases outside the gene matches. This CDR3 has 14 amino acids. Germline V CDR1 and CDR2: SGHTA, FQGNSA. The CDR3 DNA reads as TGTGCCAGTGACGGAGGGCTAGCGGGATACGAGCAGTACTTC. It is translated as CASDGGLAGYEQYF.

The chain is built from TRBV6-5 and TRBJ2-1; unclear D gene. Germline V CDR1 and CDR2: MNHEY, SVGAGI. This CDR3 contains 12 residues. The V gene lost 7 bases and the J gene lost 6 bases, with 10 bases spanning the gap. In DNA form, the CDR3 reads TGTGCCAGCATTACAGAAAGCAATGAGCAGTTCTTC. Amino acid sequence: CASITESNEQFF.

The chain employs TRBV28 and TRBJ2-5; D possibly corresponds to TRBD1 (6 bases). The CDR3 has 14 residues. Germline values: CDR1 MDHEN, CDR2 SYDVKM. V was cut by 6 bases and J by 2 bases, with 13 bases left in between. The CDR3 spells CASSPGQLQETQYF. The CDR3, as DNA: TGTGCCAGCAGCCCAGGACAGCTTCAAGAGACCCAGTACTTC.

CDR3 DNA sequence: TGTGCCAGCAGGGGCCAGGGGCAGGTGGGAGAGACCCAGTACTTC. Translated, it gives CASRGQGQVGETQYF. The V gene is TRBV2, the J gene TRBJ2-5, with D perhaps TRBD1 (6 bases). Germline V lookup: CDR1 SNHLY, CDR2 FYNNEI. The CDR3 sequence is 15 residues long. The V and J ends lost 6 bases and 4 bases respectively, with 18 bases between them.

CDR3 sequence (DNA): TGTGCCAGCAGCCCGACAGGGGGCTCGGACGAGCAGTACTTC. This codes for CASSPTGGSDEQYF. This sequence joins TRBV7-9 and TRBJ2-7; TRBD1 agrees at 10 bases. Germline values: CDR1 SEHNR, CDR2 FQNEAQ (reference sequence). The V gene end was trimmed by 5 bases and the J gene end by 5 bases; junction bases not matched to a gene: 6. The CDR3 is 14 residues long.

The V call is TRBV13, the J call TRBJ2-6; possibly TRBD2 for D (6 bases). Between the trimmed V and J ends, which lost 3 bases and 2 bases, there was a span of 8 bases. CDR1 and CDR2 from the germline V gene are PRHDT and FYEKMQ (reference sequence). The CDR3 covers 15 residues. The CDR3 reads CASSLGLPGANVLTF. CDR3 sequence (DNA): TGTGCCAGCAGCTTGGGACTTCCTGGGGCCAACGTCCTGACTTTC. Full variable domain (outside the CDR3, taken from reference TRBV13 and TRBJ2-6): AAGVIQSPRHLIKEKRETATLKCYPIPRHDTVYWYQQGPGQDPQFLISFYEKMQSDKGSIPDRFSAQQFSDYHSELNMSSLELGDSALYFCASSLGLPGANVLTFGAGSRLTVL.